These T cell receptor beta chains were read from a single sample in a study of CD8+CD57+ T cells in acquired aplastic anemia. TCRdb reprocessed the reads via MiXCR and lists one record per CDR3 protein. Of around 150,000 distinct CDR3 sequences detected, just under 45% appear once; the ten largest clones hold around 0.96%. Sequenced material: sorted CD4+, CD8+, or CD8+CD57+ T cells (not recorded which) from PBMCs. The receptors stem from a human donor in good health. CDR3s include the opening cysteine and the closing phenylalanine or tryptophan. Each record gives: CDR3 protein, CDR3 DNA, J gene, V gene, clone size, D gene. The D gene is left open where the match is weak. Size tells how often a clone was seen (once, few, many) or the class of an expanded clone, and some rows leave it out.

CDR3aa: CSARDERERNTEAFF
CDR3nt: TGCAGTGCTAGAGATGAGAGGGAGAGGAACACTGAAGCTTTCTTT
j_gene: TRBJ1-1
v_gene: TRBV20-1
abundance: many
d_gene: .

CDR3aa: CASSPLGRYNEQFF
CDR3nt: TGTGCCAGCAGCCCCCTCGGCAGATACAATGAGCAGTTCTTC
j_gene: TRBJ2-1
v_gene: TRBV11-2
abundance: many
d_gene: .

CDR3aa: CASSPDGNGYTF
CDR3nt: TGTGCCAGCAGCCCGGACGGAAATGGCTACACCTTC
j_gene: TRBJ1-2
v_gene: TRBV3-1
abundance: .
d_gene: .

CDR3aa: CSVPSGEGNTIYF
CDR3nt: TGCAGCGTCCCCTCAGGGGAGGGAAACACCATATATTTT
j_gene: TRBJ1-3
v_gene: TRBV29-1
abundance: .
d_gene: .

CDR3aa: CASSSHQGNEQFF
CDR3nt: TGTGCCAGCAGTTCCCATCAGGGGAATGAGCAGTTCTTC
j_gene: TRBJ2-1
v_gene: TRBV12-3/TRBV12-4
abundance: once
d_gene: .

CDR3aa: CASSRGRIATNEKLFF
CDR3nt: TGTGCCAGCAGCCGGGGACGGATAGCAACTAATGAAAAACTGTTTTTT
j_gene: TRBJ1-4
v_gene: TRBV3-1
abundance: .
d_gene: .

CDR3aa: CASSEYSTAGNTIYF
CDR3nt: TGTGCCAGCAGTGAATATAGCACAGCTGGAAACACCATATATTTT
j_gene: TRBJ1-3
v_gene: TRBV25-1
abundance: .
d_gene: .

CDR3aa: CASSLARGSYNEQFF
CDR3nt: TGTGCCAGCAGCTTAGCCCGAGGATCCTACAATGAGCAGTTCTTC
j_gene: TRBJ2-1
v_gene: TRBV11-1
abundance: .
d_gene: .

CDR3aa: CASTPAGGVTYEQYF
CDR3nt: TGTGCCAGCACTCCAGCGGGAGGAGTAACCTACGAGCAGTACTTC
j_gene: TRBJ2-7
v_gene: TRBV28
abundance: .
d_gene: TRBD2

CDR3aa: CASSPGPTGNTIYF
CDR3nt: TGTGCCAGCAGCCCCGGACCCACTGGAAACACCATATATTTT
j_gene: TRBJ1-3
v_gene: TRBV7-8
abundance: many
d_gene: .

CDR3aa: CASSLRSSSYNSPLHF
CDR3nt: TGTGCCAGCAGCTTGAGAAGTAGCTCCTATAATTCACCCCTCCACTTT
j_gene: TRBJ1-6
v_gene: TRBV5-6
abundance: many
d_gene: .

CDR3aa: CASSWTTSGGGTSYEQYF
CDR3nt: TGCGCCAGCAGCTGGACTACTAGCGGGGGGGGGACCTCCTACGAGCAGTACTTC
j_gene: TRBJ2-7
v_gene: TRBV5-1
abundance: many
d_gene: TRBD2

CDR3aa: CASSQEGLEGSYEQYF
CDR3nt: TGCGCCAGCAGCCAAGAGGGCCTCGAGGGCTCCTACGAGCAGTACTTC
j_gene: TRBJ2-7
v_gene: TRBV4-3
abundance: .
d_gene: .

CDR3aa: CASSSAEAGELFF
CDR3nt: TGCGCCAGCAGCTCGGCCGAGGCCGGGGAGCTGTTTTTT
j_gene: TRBJ2-2
v_gene: TRBV5-1
abundance: .
d_gene: .

CDR3aa: CAWSPGQGFRDGYTF
CDR3nt: TGTGCCTGGAGTCCAGGACAGGGGTTTAGAGATGGCTACACCTTC
j_gene: TRBJ1-2
v_gene: TRBV30
abundance: few
d_gene: TRBD1

CDR3aa: CAISGRGGLGELFF
CDR3nt: TGTGCCATCAGCGGGCGCGGGGGGCTCGGGGAGCTGTTTTTT
j_gene: TRBJ2-2
v_gene: TRBV10-3
abundance: many
d_gene: TRBD2

CDR3aa: CSARGGGGNLQYGYTF
CDR3nt: TGCAGTGCTAGAGGGGGCGGGGGGAATCTACAATATGGCTACACCTTC
j_gene: TRBJ1-2
v_gene: TRBV20-1
abundance: many
d_gene: .

CDR3aa: CSVDMGQGYEQYF
CDR3nt: TGCAGCGTTGATATGGGACAGGGCTACGAGCAGTACTTC
j_gene: TRBJ2-7
v_gene: TRBV29-1
abundance: .
d_gene: TRBD1

CDR3aa: CASGHRVGLVVGNTIYF
CDR3nt: TGTGCCAGCGGACACAGGGTCGGATTAGTTGTTGGAAACACCATATATTTT
j_gene: TRBJ1-3
v_gene: TRBV11-1
abundance: .
d_gene: .

CDR3aa: CAISELGGLADEQYF
CDR3nt: TGTGCCATCAGTGAGTTGGGGGGACTAGCCGACGAGCAGTACTTC
j_gene: TRBJ2-7
v_gene: TRBV10-3
abundance: .
d_gene: TRBD2

CDR3aa: CASTQSWADTGELFF
CDR3nt: TGTGCCAGCACTCAATCTTGGGCGGACACCGGGGAGCTGTTTTTT
j_gene: TRBJ2-2
v_gene: TRBV6-1
abundance: few
d_gene: .

CDR3aa: CASRDRGQYEQYF
CDR3nt: TGTGCCAGTAGGGACAGGGGGCAATACGAGCAGTACTTC
j_gene: TRBJ2-7
v_gene: TRBV19
abundance: few
d_gene: TRBD1

CDR3aa: CASSWGQTNSPLHF
CDR3nt: TGTGCCAGCAGCTGGGGACAGACTAATTCACCCCTCCACTTT
j_gene: TRBJ1-6
v_gene: TRBV5-4
abundance: many
d_gene: TRBD1

CDR3aa: CASSVGLSNTEAFF
CDR3nt: TGTGCCAGCAGCGTGGGACTTTCGAACACTGAAGCTTTCTTT
j_gene: TRBJ1-1
v_gene: TRBV9
abundance: .
d_gene: .

CDR3aa: CASSPGLEIGETQYF
CDR3nt: TGTGCCAGCAGCCCCGGACTGGAAATCGGGGAGACCCAGTACTTC
j_gene: TRBJ2-5
v_gene: TRBV7-8
abundance: .
d_gene: .

CDR3aa: CASSQGPASGSWRTDTQYF
CDR3nt: TGCGCCAGCAGCCAAGGTCCGGCCAGCGGGAGTTGGCGCACAGATACGCAGTATTTT
j_gene: TRBJ2-3
v_gene: TRBV4-1
abundance: few
d_gene: TRBD2

CDR3aa: CASSPPTNQPQHF
CDR3nt: TGTGCCAGCAGTCCACCCACTAATCAGCCCCAGCATTTT
j_gene: TRBJ1-5
v_gene: TRBV2
abundance: .
d_gene: .

CDR3aa: CATSVAGLQPQHF
CDR3nt: TGTGCCACCAGTGTGGCAGGCCTACAGCCCCAGCATTTT
j_gene: TRBJ1-5
v_gene: TRBV24-1
abundance: .
d_gene: .

CDR3aa: CSAASYNEQFF
CDR3nt: TGCAGTGCCGCCTCCTACAATGAGCAGTTCTTC
j_gene: TRBJ2-1
v_gene: TRBV20-1
abundance: many
d_gene: .

CDR3aa: CASSSGTSGSPIGEQYF
CDR3nt: TGTGCCAGCAGCTCCGGGACTAGCGGGAGCCCCATCGGGGAGCAGTACTTC
j_gene: TRBJ2-7
v_gene: TRBV5-4
abundance: many
d_gene: TRBD2

CDR3aa: CASSLSLTKEELFF
CDR3nt: TGTGCCAGCAGTTTAAGCCTGACAAAGGAGGAGCTGTTTTTT
j_gene: TRBJ2-2
v_gene: TRBV2
abundance: .
d_gene: .

CDR3aa: CASSLGGRGNKKLFF
CDR3nt: TGCGCCAGCAGCTTGGGCGGCAGGGGTAATAAAAAACTGTTTTTT
j_gene: TRBJ1-4
v_gene: TRBV5-1
abundance: .
d_gene: .

CDR3aa: CSARRLAGNNEQFF
CDR3nt: TGCAGTGCTAGAAGGCTAGCGGGTAACAATGAGCAGTTCTTC
j_gene: TRBJ2-1
v_gene: TRBV20-1
abundance: .
d_gene: TRBD2

CDR3aa: CASSSSGTGTSPLHF
CDR3nt: TGTGCCAGCAGCTCTTCTGGGACAGGGACTTCACCCCTCCACTTT
j_gene: TRBJ1-6
v_gene: TRBV7-6
abundance: few
d_gene: TRBD1

CDR3aa: CASSEFRETQYF
CDR3nt: TGTGCCAGCAGTGAATTTCGAGAGACCCAGTACTTC
j_gene: TRBJ2-5
v_gene: TRBV25-1
abundance: many
d_gene: .

CDR3aa: CASSDSTTGRGTGYTF
CDR3nt: TGTGCCAGCAGTGACTCGACGACAGGCCGGGGGACTGGCTACACCTTC
j_gene: TRBJ1-2
v_gene: TRBV6-4
abundance: many
d_gene: .

CDR3aa: CASSLKRGGEQYF
CDR3nt: TGCGCCAGCAGCTTGAAGCGGGGTGGCGAGCAGTACTTC
j_gene: TRBJ2-7
v_gene: TRBV5-1
abundance: few
d_gene: TRBD2

CDR3aa: CASSPGGLAGGRNQETQYF
CDR3nt: TGTGCCAGCAGCCCAGGGGGCCTAGCGGGGGGGAGAAACCAAGAGACCCAGTACTTC
j_gene: TRBJ2-5
v_gene: TRBV7-9
abundance: .
d_gene: TRBD2

CDR3aa: CASSSQGRLLNTEAFF
CDR3nt: TGCGCCAGCAGCTCACAGGGGCGATTGCTCAACACTGAAGCTTTCTTT
j_gene: TRBJ1-1
v_gene: TRBV5-1
abundance: many
d_gene: TRBD1

CDR3aa: CASSLGSGFQETQYF
CDR3nt: TGCGCCAGCAGCTTGGGGAGCGGTTTCCAAGAGACCCAGTACTTC
j_gene: TRBJ2-5
v_gene: TRBV5-1
abundance: .
d_gene: .

CDR3aa: CASSYQGNTEAFF
CDR3nt: TGTGCCAGCAGCTATCAAGGGAACACTGAAGCTTTCTTT
j_gene: TRBJ1-1
v_gene: TRBV7-9
abundance: once
d_gene: .

CDR3aa: CASSPSHQETQYF
CDR3nt: TGTGCCAGCAGCCCGTCGCACCAAGAGACCCAGTACTTC
j_gene: TRBJ2-5
v_gene: TRBV3-1
abundance: many
d_gene: .

CDR3aa: CASSDTPTGKGYEQYF
CDR3nt: TGTGCCAGCAGCGATACCCCGACAGGGAAGGGCTACGAGCAGTACTTC
j_gene: TRBJ2-7
v_gene: TRBV9
abundance: .
d_gene: TRBD1

CDR3aa: CASSLAGQGQYF
CDR3nt: TGTGCCAGCAGCTTAGCGGGACAGGGGCAGTATTTT
j_gene: TRBJ2-3
v_gene: TRBV11-2
abundance: .
d_gene: TRBD1

CDR3aa: CASSQVGNSYNEQFF
CDR3nt: TGCGCCAGCAGCCAAGTGGGGAACTCCTACAATGAGCAGTTCTTC
j_gene: TRBJ2-1
v_gene: TRBV4-1
abundance: .
d_gene: .

CDR3aa: CAISGGQGSYEQYF
CDR3nt: TGTGCCATCAGTGGGGGGCAAGGGTCCTACGAGCAGTACTTC
j_gene: TRBJ2-7
v_gene: TRBV10-3
abundance: .
d_gene: .

CDR3aa: CASSLAISYEQYF
CDR3nt: TGTGCCAGTAGTCTAGCCATCTCCTACGAGCAGTACTTC
j_gene: TRBJ2-7
v_gene: TRBV19
abundance: .
d_gene: .

CDR3aa: CASGLRKTGLCGYTF
CDR3nt: TGTGCTAGTGGTCTACGAAAGACAGGGTTATGTGGCTACACCTTC
j_gene: TRBJ1-2
v_gene: TRBV12-5
abundance: many
d_gene: TRBD1

CDR3aa: CASSNSGNEQFF
CDR3nt: TGTGCCAGCAGCAATAGCGGAAATGAGCAGTTCTTC
j_gene: TRBJ2-1
v_gene: TRBV7-9
abundance: few
d_gene: .

CDR3aa: CSAILGGGGGNQPQHF
CDR3nt: TGCAGTGCTATCCTAGGGGGAGGCGGCGGCAATCAGCCCCAGCATTTT
j_gene: TRBJ1-5
v_gene: TRBV20-1
abundance: .
d_gene: .

CDR3aa: CSASGTPRAYGYTF
CDR3nt: TGCAGTGCTTCCGGGACGCCAAGAGCCTATGGCTACACCTTC
j_gene: TRBJ1-2
v_gene: TRBV20-1
abundance: many
d_gene: .

CDR3aa: CASSFDRLLVNEQYF
CDR3nt: TGTGCCAGCAGTTTTGACAGGTTGCTCGTAAACGAGCAGTACTTC
j_gene: TRBJ2-7
v_gene: TRBV12-3/TRBV12-4
abundance: many
d_gene: .

CDR3aa: CASSQFSAGGSYEQYF
CDR3nt: TGTGCCAGCAGCCAGTTTAGCGCAGGGGGCTCCTACGAGCAGTACTTC
j_gene: TRBJ2-7
v_gene: TRBV3-1
abundance: .
d_gene: TRBD1

CDR3aa: CASSRTTSYEQYF
CDR3nt: TGTGCCAGCAGCCGGACAACCTCCTACGAGCAGTACTTC
j_gene: TRBJ2-7
v_gene: TRBV3-1
abundance: many
d_gene: .

CDR3aa: CASSYTSPQETQYF
CDR3nt: TGTGCCAGCAGTTACACTAGCCCCCAAGAGACCCAGTACTTC
j_gene: TRBJ2-5
v_gene: TRBV6-2/TRBV6-3
abundance: many
d_gene: .